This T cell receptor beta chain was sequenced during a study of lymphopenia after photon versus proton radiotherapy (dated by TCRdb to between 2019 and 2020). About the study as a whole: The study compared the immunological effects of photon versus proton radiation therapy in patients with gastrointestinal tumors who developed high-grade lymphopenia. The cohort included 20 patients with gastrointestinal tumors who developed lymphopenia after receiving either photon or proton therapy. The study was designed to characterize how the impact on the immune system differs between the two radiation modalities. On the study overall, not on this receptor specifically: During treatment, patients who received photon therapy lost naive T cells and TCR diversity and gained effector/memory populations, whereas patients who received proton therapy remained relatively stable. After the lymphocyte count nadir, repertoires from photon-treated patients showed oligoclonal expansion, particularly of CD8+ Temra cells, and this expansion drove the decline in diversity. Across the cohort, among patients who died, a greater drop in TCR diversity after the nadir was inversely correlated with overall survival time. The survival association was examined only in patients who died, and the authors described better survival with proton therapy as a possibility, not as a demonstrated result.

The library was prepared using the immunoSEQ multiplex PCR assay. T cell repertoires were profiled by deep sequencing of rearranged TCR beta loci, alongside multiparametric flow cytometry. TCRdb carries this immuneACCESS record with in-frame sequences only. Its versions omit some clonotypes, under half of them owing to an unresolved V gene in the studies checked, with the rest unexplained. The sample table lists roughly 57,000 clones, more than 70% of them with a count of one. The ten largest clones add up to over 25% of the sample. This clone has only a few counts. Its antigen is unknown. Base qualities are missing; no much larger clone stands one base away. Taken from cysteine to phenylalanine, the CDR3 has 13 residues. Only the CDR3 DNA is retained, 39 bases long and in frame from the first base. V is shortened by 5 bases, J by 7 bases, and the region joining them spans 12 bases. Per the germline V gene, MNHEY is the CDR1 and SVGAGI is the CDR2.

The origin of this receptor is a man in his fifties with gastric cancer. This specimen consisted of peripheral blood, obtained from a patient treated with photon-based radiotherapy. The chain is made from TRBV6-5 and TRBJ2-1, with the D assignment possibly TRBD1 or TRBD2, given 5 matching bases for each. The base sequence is TGTGCCAGCAGTCGGGGCTGGGAAAATGAGCAGTTCTTC. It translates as CASSRGWENEQFF.